This T cell receptor beta chain was documented in a study of neurological immune-mediated disorders. The CDR3 spans 15 residues. Germline values: CDR1 DFQATT, CDR2 SNEGSKA (reference sequence). The trim removed 5 bases at V and 5 bases at J, leaving 11 bases unmatched. Study outcomes and limitations: The absence of any CDR3 amino acid sequence shared by expanded clones across subjects suggests that repertoires were private in all groups. Association of the multiple sclerosis repertoire cluster with clinical or MRI features was not observed for any feature. A possible signature appeared as one related-CDR3 cluster, in which phylogenetic grouping placed the repertoires of 18 of 34 multiple sclerosis patients.

This clonotype was detected ten times or more. Antigen: not known. In TCRdb, the 5' RACE reads were re-called with MiXCR into one record per CDR3 protein. The sample has 95,000 to 150,000 distinct CDR3 sequences, roughly 3.2% seen once. The V and J genes are TRBV20-1 and TRBJ2-3, with 9 bases aligning to TRBD2. The TCR comes from a woman aged 25 to 39 with multiple sclerosis. Sequenced input: PBMCs. The CDR3 sequence: CSAYSLAGARDTQYF. Written as DNA, the CDR3 is TGCAGTGCTTACTCGTTAGCGGGGGCGCGAGATACGCAGTATTTT.